The clone carrying this T cell receptor (beta chain) was picked up one time. Its antigen is unknown. These data originate in a study of T cell responses to AZD1222 COVID-19 vaccine. Second-dose intervals of approximately 4 or approximately 12 weeks were pooled. The study, taken as a whole, reports: Spike-specific TCR breadth and depth grew following two AZD1222 doses.

TCRdb's copy holds only in-frame clones and misses some; the assay was immunoSEQ multiplex PCR. This table holds more than 150,000 clones, 88% found once. The CDR3 loop spans 15 amino acids. Trimming shortened V by 3 bases and J by 8 bases, and 17 bases separated the two germline ends. The germline gives CDR1 SGDLS, CDR2 YYNGEE. This TCR was recovered from an adult who received the AZD1222 COVID-19 vaccine. The gene calls are TRBV9 and TRBJ1-4, with D perhaps matching TRBD1 (6 bases). This material consisted of peripheral blood, taken 28 days after the second AZD1222 dose. This CDR3 is CASSARGEGHEKLFF. As DNA, the CDR3 is TGTGCCAGCAGCGCCCGGGGAGAGGGACACGAAAAACTGTTTTTT.